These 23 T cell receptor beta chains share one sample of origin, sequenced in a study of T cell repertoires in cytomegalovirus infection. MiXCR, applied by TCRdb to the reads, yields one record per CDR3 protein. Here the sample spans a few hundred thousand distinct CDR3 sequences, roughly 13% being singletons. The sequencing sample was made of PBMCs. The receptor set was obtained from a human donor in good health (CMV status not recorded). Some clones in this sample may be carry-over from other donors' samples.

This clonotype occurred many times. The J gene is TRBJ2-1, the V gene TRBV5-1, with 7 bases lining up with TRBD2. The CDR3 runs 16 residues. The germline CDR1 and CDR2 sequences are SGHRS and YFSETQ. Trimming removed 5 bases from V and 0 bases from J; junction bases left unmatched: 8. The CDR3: CASRSLAGDSYNEQFF. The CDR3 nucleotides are TGCGCCAGCAGATCCCTTGCGGGGGACTCCTACAATGAGCAGTTCTTC.

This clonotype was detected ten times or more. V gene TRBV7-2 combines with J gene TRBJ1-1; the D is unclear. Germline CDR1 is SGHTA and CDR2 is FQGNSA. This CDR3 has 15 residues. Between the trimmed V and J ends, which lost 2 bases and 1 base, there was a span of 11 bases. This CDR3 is CASSLPRGTNTEAFF. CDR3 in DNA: TGTGCCAGCAGCTTACCTCGCGGAACGAACACTGAAGCTTTCTTT.

In DNA form, the CDR3 reads TGTGCCAGTAGTACAGGCAGCCTACTAGCCAAAAACATTCAGTACTTC. It is translated as CASSTGSLLAKNIQYF. J is TRBJ2-4 and V is TRBV19; D gene unclear. V shed 4 bases and J shed 0 bases, with 13 bases lying between them. This CDR3 spans 16 amino acids. Germline V gene lookup returns CDR1 LNHDA and CDR2 SQIVND (reference sequence).

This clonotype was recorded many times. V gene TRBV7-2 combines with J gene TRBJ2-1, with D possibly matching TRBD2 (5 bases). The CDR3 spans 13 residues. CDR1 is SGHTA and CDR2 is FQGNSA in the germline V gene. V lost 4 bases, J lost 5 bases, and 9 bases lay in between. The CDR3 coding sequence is TGTGCCAGCAGCTCCTCCGGGAACAATGAGCAGTTCTTC. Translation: CASSSSGNNEQFF.

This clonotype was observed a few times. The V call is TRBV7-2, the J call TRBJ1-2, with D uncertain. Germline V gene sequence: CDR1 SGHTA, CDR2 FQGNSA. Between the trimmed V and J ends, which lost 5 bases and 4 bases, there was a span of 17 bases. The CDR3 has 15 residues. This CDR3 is CASSDAWRALYGYTF. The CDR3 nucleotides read TGTGCCAGCAGCGATGCTTGGAGGGCCCTCTATGGCTACACCTTC.

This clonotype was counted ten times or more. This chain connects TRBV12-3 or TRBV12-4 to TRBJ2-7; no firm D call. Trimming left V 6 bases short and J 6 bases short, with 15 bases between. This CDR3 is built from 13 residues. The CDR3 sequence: CASRQSVFAEQYF. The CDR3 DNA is TGTGCCAGCAGACAGTCTGTCTTTGCCGAGCAGTACTTC.

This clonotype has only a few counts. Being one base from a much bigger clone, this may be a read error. The CDR3 sequence is CASSFSGGVQETQYF. CDR3 DNA sequence: TGTGCCAGCAGCTTTAGCGGGGGGGTCCAAGAGACCCAGTACTTC. The chain couples TRBV7-9 to TRBJ2-5; TRBD2 aligns across 11 bases. V was pared by 3 bases and J by 1 base, with 1 base of the junction left unmatched. Germline loops: CDR1 SEHNR, CDR2 FQNEAQ (reference sequence). The CDR3 length is 15 residues. Full variable domain (outside the CDR3, taken from reference TRBV7-9 and TRBJ2-5): DTGVSQNPRHKITKRGQNVTFRCDPISEHNRLYWYRQTLGQGPEFLTYFQNEAQLEKSRLLSDRFSAERPKGSFSTLEIQRTEQGDSAMYLCASSFSGGVQETQYFGPGTRLLVL.

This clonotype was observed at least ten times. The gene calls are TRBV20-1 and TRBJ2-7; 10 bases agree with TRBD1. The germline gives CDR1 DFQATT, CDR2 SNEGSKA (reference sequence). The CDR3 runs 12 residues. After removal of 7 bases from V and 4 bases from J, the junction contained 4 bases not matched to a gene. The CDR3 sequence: CSGGQGDYEQYF. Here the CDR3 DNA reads TGCAGTGGAGGACAGGGGGATTACGAGCAGTACTTC.

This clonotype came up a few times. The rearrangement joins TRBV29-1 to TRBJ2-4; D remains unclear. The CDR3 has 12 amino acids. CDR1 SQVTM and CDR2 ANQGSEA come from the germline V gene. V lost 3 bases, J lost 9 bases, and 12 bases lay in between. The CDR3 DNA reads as TGCAGCGTTGAGGCGGAGAGGCGCATTCAGTACTTC. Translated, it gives CSVEAERRIQYF.

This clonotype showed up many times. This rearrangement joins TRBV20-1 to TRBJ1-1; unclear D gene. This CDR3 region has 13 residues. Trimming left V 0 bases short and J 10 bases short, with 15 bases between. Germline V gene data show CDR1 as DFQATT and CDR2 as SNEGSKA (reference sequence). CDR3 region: CSARDPGPAIAFF. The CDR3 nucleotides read TGCAGTGCTAGAGACCCAGGACCGGCTATAGCTTTCTTT.

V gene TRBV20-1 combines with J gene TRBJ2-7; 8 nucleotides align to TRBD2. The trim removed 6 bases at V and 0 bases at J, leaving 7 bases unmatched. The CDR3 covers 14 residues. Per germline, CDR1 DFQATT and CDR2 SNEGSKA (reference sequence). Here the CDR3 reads CSASILAGSYEQYF. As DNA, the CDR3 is TGCAGTGCCTCAATTCTAGCGGGCTCCTACGAGCAGTACTTC.

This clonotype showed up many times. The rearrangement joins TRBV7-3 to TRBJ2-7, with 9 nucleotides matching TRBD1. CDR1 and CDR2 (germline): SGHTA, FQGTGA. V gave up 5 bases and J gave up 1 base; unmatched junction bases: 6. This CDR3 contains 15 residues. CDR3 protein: CASSKTGTGSYEQYF. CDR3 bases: TGTGCCAGCAGCAAAACCGGGACAGGGTCCTACGAGCAGTACTTC.

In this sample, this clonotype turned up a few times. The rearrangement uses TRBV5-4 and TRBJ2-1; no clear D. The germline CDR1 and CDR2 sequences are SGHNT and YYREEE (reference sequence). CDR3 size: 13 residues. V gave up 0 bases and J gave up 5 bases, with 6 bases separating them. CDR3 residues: CASSLDLNNEQFF. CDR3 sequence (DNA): TGTGCCAGCAGCTTGGATTTGAACAATGAGCAGTTCTTC.

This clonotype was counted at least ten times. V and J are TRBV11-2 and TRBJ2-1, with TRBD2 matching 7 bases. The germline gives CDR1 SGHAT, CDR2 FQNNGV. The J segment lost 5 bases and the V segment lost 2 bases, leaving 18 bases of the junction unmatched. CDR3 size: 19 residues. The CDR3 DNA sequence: TGTGCCAGCAGCTTAACCCTGACTTTCTTACTAGCGAGGCACAATGAGCAGTTCTTC. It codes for CASSLTLTFLLARHNEQFF. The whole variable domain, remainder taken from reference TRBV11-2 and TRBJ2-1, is EAGVAQSPRYKIIEKRQSVAFWCNPISGHATLYWYQQILGQGPKLLIQFQNNGVVDDSQLPKDRFSAERLKGVDSTLKIQPAKLEDSAVYLCASSLTLTFLLARHNEQFFGPGTRLTVL.

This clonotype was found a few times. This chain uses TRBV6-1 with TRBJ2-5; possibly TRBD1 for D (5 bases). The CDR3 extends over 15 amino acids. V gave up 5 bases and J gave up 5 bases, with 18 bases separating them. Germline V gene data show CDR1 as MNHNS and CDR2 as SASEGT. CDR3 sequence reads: CASSWGERRVETQYF. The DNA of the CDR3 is TGTGCCAGCAGTTGGGGTGAGCGCAGGGTGGAGACCCAGTACTTC.

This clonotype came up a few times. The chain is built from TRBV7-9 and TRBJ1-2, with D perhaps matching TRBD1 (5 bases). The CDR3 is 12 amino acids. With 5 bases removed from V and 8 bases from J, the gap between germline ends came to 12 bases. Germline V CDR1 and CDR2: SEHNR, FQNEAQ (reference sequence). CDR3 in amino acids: CASSASGVGYTF. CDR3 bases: TGTGCCAGCAGCGCCTCGGGGGTGGGCTACACCTTC.

CDR3 DNA sequence: TGCAGCGCCTGGGGAGGATCAGATACGCAGTATTTT. It codes for CSAWGGSDTQYF. This chain joins TRBV29-1 and TRBJ2-3; a possible D gene is TRBD2 (6 bases). V lost 7 bases and J lost 4, with 12 bases in between. Germline values: CDR1 SQVTM, CDR2 ANQGSEA. The CDR3 spans 12 residues.

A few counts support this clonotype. CDR3 DNA sequence: TGTGCCAGCAGCCTGGGACTAGCAGCAGATACGCAGTATTTT. It encodes CASSLGLAADTQYF. This chain connects TRBV13 to TRBJ2-3; 9 bases map to TRBD2. V lost 5 bases to trimming and J lost 4 bases; unmatched junction nucleotides: 4. CDR3 length: 14 amino acids. Germline CDR1 is PRHDT and CDR2 is FYEKMQ (reference sequence).

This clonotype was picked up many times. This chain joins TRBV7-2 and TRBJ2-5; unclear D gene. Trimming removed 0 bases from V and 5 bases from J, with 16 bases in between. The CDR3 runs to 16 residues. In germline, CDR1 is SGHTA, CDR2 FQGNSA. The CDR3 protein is CASSLAGLAVGETQYF. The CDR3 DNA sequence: TGTGCCAGCAGCTTAGCGGGCTTGGCTGTAGGGGAGACCCAGTACTTC.

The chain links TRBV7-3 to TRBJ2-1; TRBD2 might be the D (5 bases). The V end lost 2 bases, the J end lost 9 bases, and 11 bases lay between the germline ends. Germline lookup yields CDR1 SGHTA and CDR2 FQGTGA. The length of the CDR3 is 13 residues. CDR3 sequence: CASSLAPEGEQFF. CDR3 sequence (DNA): TGTGCCAGCAGCTTAGCACCCGAGGGTGAGCAGTTCTTC.

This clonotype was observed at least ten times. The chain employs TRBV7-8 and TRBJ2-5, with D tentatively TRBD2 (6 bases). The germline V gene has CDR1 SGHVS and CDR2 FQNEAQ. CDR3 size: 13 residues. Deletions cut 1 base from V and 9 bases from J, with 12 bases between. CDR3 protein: CASSLGEAVAQYF. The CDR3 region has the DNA TGTGCCAGCAGCTTAGGGGAGGCTGTAGCCCAGTACTTC.

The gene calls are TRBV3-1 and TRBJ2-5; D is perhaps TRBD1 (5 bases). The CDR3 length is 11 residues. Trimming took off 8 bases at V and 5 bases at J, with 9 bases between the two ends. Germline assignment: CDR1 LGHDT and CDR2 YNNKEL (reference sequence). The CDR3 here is CASGAGETQYF. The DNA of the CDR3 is TGTGCCAGCGGGGCTGGGGAGACCCAGTACTTC.

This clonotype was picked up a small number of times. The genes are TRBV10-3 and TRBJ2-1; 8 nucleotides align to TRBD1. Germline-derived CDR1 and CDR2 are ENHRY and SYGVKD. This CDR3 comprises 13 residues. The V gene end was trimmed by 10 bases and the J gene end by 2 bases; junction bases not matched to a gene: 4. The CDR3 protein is CATRTGTYNEQFF. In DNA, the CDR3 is TGTGCCACACGGACAGGGACCTACAATGAGCAGTTCTTC.